This T cell receptor beta chain was found in a study of CD8 T cells in ankylosing spondylitis. This CDR3 region has 14 residues. The germline gives CDR1 SGHAT, CDR2 FQNNGV. The V gene lost 5 bases and the J gene lost 2 bases, with 12 bases spanning the gap. TCRdb reanalysed the 5' RACE reads using MiXCR and keeps one entry per CDR3 protein. This sample has under 300,000 distinct CDR3 sequences, with over 15% found just once. A few counts support this clonotype. Its antigen is undetermined. General study results and limits: For ankylosing spondylitis blood, a TCR beta motif of 7 or 8 highly homologous variants appeared characteristic.

The rearrangement links TRBV11-2 to TRBJ2-5; maybe TRBD2 (6 bases). Specimen: blood, either unsorted or a sorted T cell fraction (not recorded which). The receptor's source is a male donor with ankylosing spondylitis or in good health (not recorded which). The CDR3 protein is CASSVIAVQETQYF. The CDR3 bases are TGTGCCAGCAGCGTGATAGCGGTTCAAGAGACCCAGTACTTC.